The 9 T cell receptor beta chains presented below share a single source sample, sequenced in a study of T cell responses to AZD1222 COVID-19 vaccine (dated by TCRdb to the early 2020s). Read against the paper, the sample's time point label means: about 28 days (+/-7) after the second vaccine dose. The library was prepared using the immunoSEQ multiplex PCR assay. TCRdb retrieved this table from immuneACCESS and kept in-frame rearrangements only. Not all clones are present; in checked studies, unresolved V genes account for under half, and no reason is known for the remainder. The sample contains tens of thousands of clones, approximately 85% of them found a single time. The leading ten clones occupy about 9.4% of the sample. Source: peripheral blood, taken 28 days after the second AZD1222 dose. The origin of the receptors is an adult who received the AZD1222 COVID-19 vaccine.

In DNA, the CDR3 is TGTGCCAGCAGTGAAGGAAGGGGAATCAGGCGAGCTAACTATGGCTACACCTTC. It specifies CASSEGRGIRRANYGYTF. The chain combines TRBV6-1 with TRBJ1-2; D possibly corresponds to TRBD1 (5 bases). Germline V gene data show CDR1 as MNHNS and CDR2 as SASEGT. Deletions cut 1 base from V and 0 bases from J, with 18 bases between. The CDR3 spans 18 residues.

The chain combines TRBV9 with TRBJ2-7, with a tentative D call TRBD1 (6 bases). Germline assignment: CDR1 SGDLS and CDR2 YYNGEE. This CDR3 is 14 amino acids long. Trimming pared 0 bases from V and 2 bases from J, leaving 9 bases between. The DNA for the CDR3 is TGTGCCAGCAGCGTAGGACAGGCAACCTACGAGCAGTACTTC. Encoded protein: CASSVGQATYEQYF.

The V gene is TRBV12-5, the J gene TRBJ2-7; a possible D gene is TRBD2 (5 bases). Between the trimmed V and J ends, which lost 1 base and 2 bases, there was a span of 6 bases. The CDR3 has 13 residues. CDR1 and CDR2 from the germline V gene are LGHNT and FRNRAP. The CDR3 sequence is CASGLAGTYEQYF. The CDR3 DNA follows: TGTGCTAGTGGTTTGGCCGGGACCTACGAGCAGTACTTC.

The V call is TRBV28, the J call TRBJ1-5; D gene unclear. Trimming removed 7 bases at V and 6 bases at J, with 10 bases between. Per germline, CDR1 MDHEN and CDR2 SYDVKM. CDR3 length: 12 amino acids. Here the CDR3 DNA reads TGTGCCAGCAATACCAGAGTTCAGCCCCAGCATTTT. This codes for CASNTRVQPQHF. Variable domain in full (rest from reference TRBV28 and TRBJ1-5): DVKVTQSSRYLVKRTGEKVFLECVQDMDHENMFWYRQDPGLGLRLIYFSYDVKMKEKGDIPEGYSVSREKKERFSLILESASTNQTSMYLCASNTRVQPQHFGDGTRLSIL.

For the CDR3, the DNA is TGTGCCAGCAGCCAAGTTTACTCCCCTGAAGCTTTCTTT. Protein sequence: CASSQVYSPEAFF. V and J are TRBV3-1 (or the pseudogene TRBV3-2) and TRBJ1-1; D is unresolved. The CDR3 is 13 residues long. In germline, CDR1 is LGHDT, CDR2 YNNKEL (reference sequence). V lost 1 base and J 6 bases, leaving 9 bases between the germline ends.

CDR3 sequence: CASSRGTGFYSNQPQHF. CDR3 in DNA: TGTGCCAGCAGTCGAGGGACAGGGTTTTATAGCAATCAGCCCCAGCATTTT. This chain joins TRBV27 and TRBJ1-5; 9 bases align to TRBD1. The germline V gene has CDR1 MNHEY and CDR2 SMNVEV (reference sequence). The V gene end was trimmed by 5 bases and the J gene end by 0 bases; junction bases not matched to a gene: 8. The CDR3 runs 17 residues.

The chain joins TRBV11-2 to TRBJ1-1, with D unclear. V dropped 4 bases and J dropped 6 bases, with 15 bases sitting between them. This CDR3 spans 14 amino acids. CDR1 and CDR2 from the germline V gene are SGHAT and FQNNGV. CDR3 in DNA: TGTGCCAGCAGCTCTGAGGGTCTTTACGCTGAAGCTTTCTTT. Translation gives CASSSEGLYAEAFF.

This clone appeared once. The J gene is TRBJ1-3, the V gene TRBV6-1; D gene uncertain. Germline CDR1 MNHNS, CDR2 SASEGT. The germline V and J ends were trimmed by 5 bases and 0 bases, with 11 bases remaining between them. The CDR3 has 15 amino acids. The chain's CDR3 is CASSLFLRSGNTIYF. The CDR3 nucleotides read TGTGCCAGCAGTCTATTTCTTCGCTCTGGAAACACCATATATTTT.

This clone was recorded once. The chain recombines TRBV19 with TRBJ1-1, with 8 bases lining up with TRBD1. CDR1 and CDR2 (germline): LNHDA, SQIVND (reference sequence). The CDR3 extends over 13 amino acids. V gave up 5 bases and J gave up 6 bases; unmatched junction bases: 5. CDR3 nucleotides: TGTGCCAGTAGTTTTCAGGGGGCCTCTGAAGCTTTCTTT. The encoded protein is CASSFQGASEAFF.